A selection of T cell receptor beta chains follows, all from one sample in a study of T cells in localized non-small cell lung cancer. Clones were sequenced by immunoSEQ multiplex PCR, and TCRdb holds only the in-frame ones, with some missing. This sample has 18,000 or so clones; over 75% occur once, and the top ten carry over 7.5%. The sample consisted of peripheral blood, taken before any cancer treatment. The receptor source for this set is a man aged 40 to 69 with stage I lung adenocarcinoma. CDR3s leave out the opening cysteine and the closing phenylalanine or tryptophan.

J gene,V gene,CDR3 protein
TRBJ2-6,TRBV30,AWSKQGGANVLT
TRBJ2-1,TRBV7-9,ASSSNLAGDEQF
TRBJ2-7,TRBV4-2,ASSQAQTSSYEQY
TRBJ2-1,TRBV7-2,ASSLGGGAQEQF
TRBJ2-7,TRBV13,ASSYGQVYEQY
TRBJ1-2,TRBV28,ASTPGTGWGGYT
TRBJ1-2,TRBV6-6,ASSSPGGSNGYT
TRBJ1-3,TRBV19,ASSPTASGNTIY
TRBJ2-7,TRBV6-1,ASSEAASRGRSYEQY
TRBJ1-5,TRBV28,ASSLVGGQHQPQH
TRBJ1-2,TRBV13,ASSQRTGTGGRGYT
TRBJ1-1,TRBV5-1,ASSFKSGMNTEAF
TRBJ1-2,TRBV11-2,ASSRVSGYT
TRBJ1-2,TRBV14,ASSQEPRGYT
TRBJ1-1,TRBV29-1,SVVGSAMNTEAF
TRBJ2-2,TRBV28,ASSSFEDNTGELF
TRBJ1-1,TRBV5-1,ASSLDDRAEAF
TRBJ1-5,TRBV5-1,ASSLDREQPQH